This record concerns one T cell receptor beta chain sequence. Each PCR received spiked synthetic TCR analog templates. Method: immunoSEQ multiplex PCR; TCRdb's copy keeps in-frame clones and lacks some. The sample consists of tens of thousands of clones, 81% of them appearing once. Germline V gene lookup returns CDR1 SEHNR and CDR2 FQNEAQ (reference sequence). V dropped 2 bases and J dropped 3 bases, with 11 bases sitting between them. The CDR3 contains 14 residues. Noted time point: pretreatment peripheral blood. This entry is derived from a study of PD-L1 blockade in urothelial cancer. Study context: Investigators checked blood 3 weeks (second dose) and 6 weeks after treatment start. The median number of T cells present in blood samples was some 140,000.

This sequence originates from a man in his sixties or seventies with urothelial cancer. The genes are TRBV7-9 and TRBJ2-7, with D uncertain. The sequences come from PBMCs, collected around atezolizumab (anti-PD-L1) treatment. The DNA of the CDR3 is TGTGCCAGCAGCTTAAGTCAGGCAAGCTACGAGCAGTACTTC. This sequence encodes CASSLSQASYEQYF.